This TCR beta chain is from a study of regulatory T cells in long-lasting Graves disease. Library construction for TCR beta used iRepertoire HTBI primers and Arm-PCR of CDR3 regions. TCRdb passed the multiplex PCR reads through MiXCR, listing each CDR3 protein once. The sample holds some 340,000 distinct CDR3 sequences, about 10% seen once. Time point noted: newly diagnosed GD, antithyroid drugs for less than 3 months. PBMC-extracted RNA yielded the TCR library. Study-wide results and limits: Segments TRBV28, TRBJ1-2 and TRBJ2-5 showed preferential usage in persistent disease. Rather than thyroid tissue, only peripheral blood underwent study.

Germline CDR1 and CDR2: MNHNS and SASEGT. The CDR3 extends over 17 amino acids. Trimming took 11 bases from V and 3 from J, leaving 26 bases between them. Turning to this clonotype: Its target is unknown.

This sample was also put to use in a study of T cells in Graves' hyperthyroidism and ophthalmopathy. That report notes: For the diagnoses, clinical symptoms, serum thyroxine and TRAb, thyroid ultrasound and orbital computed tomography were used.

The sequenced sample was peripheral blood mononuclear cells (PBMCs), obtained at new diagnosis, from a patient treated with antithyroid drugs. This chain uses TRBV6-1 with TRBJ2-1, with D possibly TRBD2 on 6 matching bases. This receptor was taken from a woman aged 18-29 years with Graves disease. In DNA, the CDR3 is TGTGCCGCGGGGCTTCCAAATCAAGCGAAGATCTACAATGAGCAGTTCTTC. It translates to CAAGLPNQAKIYNEQFF.